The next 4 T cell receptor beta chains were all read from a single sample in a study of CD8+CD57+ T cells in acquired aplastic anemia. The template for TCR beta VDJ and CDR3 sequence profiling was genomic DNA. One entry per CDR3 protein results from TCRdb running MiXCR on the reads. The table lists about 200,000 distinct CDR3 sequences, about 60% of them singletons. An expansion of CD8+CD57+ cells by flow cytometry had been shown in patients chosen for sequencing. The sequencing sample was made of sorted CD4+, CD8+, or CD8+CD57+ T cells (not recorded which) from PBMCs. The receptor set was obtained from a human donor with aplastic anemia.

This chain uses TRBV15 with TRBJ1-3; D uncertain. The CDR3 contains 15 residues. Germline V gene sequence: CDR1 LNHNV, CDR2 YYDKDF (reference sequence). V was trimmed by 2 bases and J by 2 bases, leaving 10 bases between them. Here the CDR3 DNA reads TGTGCCACCAGCAGAAAGATGTGGGCTGGAAACACCATATATTTT. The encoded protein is CATSRKMWAGNTIYF.

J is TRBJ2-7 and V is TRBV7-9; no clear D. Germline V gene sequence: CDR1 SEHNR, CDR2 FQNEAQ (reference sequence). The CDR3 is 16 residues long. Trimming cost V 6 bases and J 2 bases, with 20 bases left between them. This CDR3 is CASSTSSQAATYEQYF. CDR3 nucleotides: TGTGCCAGCAGTACATCATCCCAGGCCGCGACCTACGAGCAGTACTTC.

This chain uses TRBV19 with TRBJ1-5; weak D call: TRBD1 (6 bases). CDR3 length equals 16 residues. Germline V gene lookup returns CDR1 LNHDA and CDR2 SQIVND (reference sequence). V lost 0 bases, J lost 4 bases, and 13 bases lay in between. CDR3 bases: TGTGCCAGTAGTATAGAGGCAGGACAGATAAATCAGCCCCAGCATTTT. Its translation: CASSIEAGQINQPQHF.

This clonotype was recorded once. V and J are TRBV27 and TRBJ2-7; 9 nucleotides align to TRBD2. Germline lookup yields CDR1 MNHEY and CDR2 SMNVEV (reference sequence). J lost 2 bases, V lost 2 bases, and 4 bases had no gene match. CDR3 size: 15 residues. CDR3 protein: CASSLRAGGPYEQYF. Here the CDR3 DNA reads TGTGCCAGCAGTTTAAGGGCGGGGGGGCCCTACGAGCAGTACTTC.